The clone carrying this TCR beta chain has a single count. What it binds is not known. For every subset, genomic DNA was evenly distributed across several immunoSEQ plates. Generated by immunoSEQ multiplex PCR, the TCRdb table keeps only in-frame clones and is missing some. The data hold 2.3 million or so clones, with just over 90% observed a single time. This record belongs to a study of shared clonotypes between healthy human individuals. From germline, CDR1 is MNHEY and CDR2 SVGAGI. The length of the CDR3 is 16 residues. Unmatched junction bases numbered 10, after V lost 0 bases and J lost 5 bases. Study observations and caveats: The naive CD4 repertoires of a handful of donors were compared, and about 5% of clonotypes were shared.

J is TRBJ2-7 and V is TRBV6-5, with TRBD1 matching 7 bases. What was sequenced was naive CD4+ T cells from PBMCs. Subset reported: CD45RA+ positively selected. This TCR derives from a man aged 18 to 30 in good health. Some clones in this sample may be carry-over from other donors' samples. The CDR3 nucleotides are TGTGCCAGCAGTTACTCAGGGGGCATAGCCGGCGACGAGCAGTACTTC. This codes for CASSYSGGIAGDEQYF.